This TCR beta chain was captured in a study of blood T cell repertoires in COVID-19. Study-wide context: The study drew acute and convalescent COVID-19 samples from the United States, Italy and Spain. Nucleic acid was either cDNA or gDNA, and it came from T cells, B-cell-depleted T cells, or PBMCs.

In the source study's methods: Reference gene primer amplification gave estimated nucleated cell counts. Produced via immunoSEQ multiplex PCR; TCRdb's table is partial and in-frame only. V and J calls and clone size are given by that table; D and trimming were obtained from the DNA. This table holds 60,000 to 85,000 clones, 70% to 80% found once. The germline gives CDR1 SGDLS, CDR2 YYNGEE. The V segment lost 7 bases and the J segment 4 bases; nucleotides outside the gene matches: 7. This CDR3 comprises 14 residues. The chain recombines TRBV9 with TRBJ2-3, with 9 bases identical to TRBD2. The sample comprised peripheral blood. The sequence derives from a human donor in a cohort sampled during active COVID-19. This chain's CDR3 is CASCRGGAADTQYF. In DNA, the CDR3 is TGTGCCAGCTGCCGCGGGGGGGCCGCAGATACGCAGTATTTT.